Below are 27 T cell receptor beta chains sequenced from a single sample in a study of cytomegalovirus exposure and HLA in healthy donors. The PCR was carried out with 60 Vbeta primers and 13 Jbeta primers. Clones were read by immunoSEQ multiplex PCR, and TCRdb kept only the in-frame ones, dropping some. The table lists some 130,000 clones, approximately 80% of them singletons. Sequenced sample: PBMCs. The receptor set was obtained from a male donor in good health and CMV-seropositive.

The genes are TRBV5-6 and TRBJ2-5; tentative D call: TRBD2 (6 bases). CDR1 is SGHDT and CDR2 is YYEEEE in the germline V gene. V was trimmed by 0 bases and J by 12 bases, leaving 9 bases between them. The CDR3 is 11 amino acids. The CDR3 bases are TGTGCCAGCAGCTTGGGTACGGGAGAGTACTTC. This sequence encodes CASSLGTGEYF.

The chain couples TRBV11-3 to TRBJ2-7; 10 positions match TRBD1. This CDR3 has 20 residues. Trimming at V came to 0 bases and at J to 6 bases, leaving 20 bases not matched to a gene. CDR1 and CDR2 (germline): SGHNT, YENEEA. The CDR3 DNA sequence: TGTGCCAGCAGCTTAGATAACAGGGGGGACAGGGGTGCGACCTTCCTCGAGCAGTACTTC. It specifies CASSLDNRGDRGATFLEQYF.

The chain joins TRBV7-9 to TRBJ1-1; the D is unclear. Germline assignment: CDR1 SEHNR and CDR2 FQNEAQ (reference sequence). CDR3 length: 14 amino acids. V dropped 1 base and J dropped 3 bases, with 9 bases sitting between them. CDR3 loop: CASSLVVGYTEAFF. CDR3 coding DNA: TGTGCCAGCAGCTTAGTGGTCGGGTACACTGAAGCTTTCTTT. Supplemented by reference TRBV7-9 and TRBJ1-1, the full variable domain reads DTGVSQNPRHKITKRGQNVTFRCDPISEHNRLYWYRQTLGQGPEFLTYFQNEAQLEKSRLLSDRFSAERPKGSFSTLEIQRTEQGDSAMYLCASSLVVGYTEAFFGQGTRLTVV.

The genes are TRBV2 and TRBJ2-7; 13 bases match TRBD2. From germline, CDR1 is SNHLY and CDR2 FYNNEI. After removal of 7 bases from V and 6 bases from J, the junction contained 15 bases not matched to a gene. The CDR3 has 17 amino acids. The DNA for the CDR3 is TGTGCCAGCATCAACCCGGGACTAGCGGGATTAGCGGGCGAGCAGTACTTC. This translates into CASINPGLAGLAGEQYF.

The rearrangement joins TRBV6-6 to TRBJ2-5; the D gene is possibly TRBD1 (6 bases). Germline values: CDR1 MNHNY, CDR2 SVGAGI (reference sequence). The CDR3 sequence is 16 residues long. V was pared by 2 bases and J by 1 base, with 14 bases between. CDR3 in DNA: TGTGCCAGCAGTTACGGGACAAGGTCAGGCCAAGAGACCCAGTACTTC. It encodes CASSYGTRSGQETQYF.

The J gene is TRBJ1-5, the V gene TRBV27; D unclear. The CDR3 consists of 16 residues. CDR1 MNHEY and CDR2 SMNVEV come from the germline V gene (reference sequence). Trimming cost V 5 bases and J 0 bases, with 14 bases left between them. The CDR3: CASSGGVTGSNQPQHF. The CDR3 DNA follows: TGTGCCAGCAGTGGCGGGGTTACGGGTAGCAATCAGCCCCAGCATTTT.

The chain combines TRBV6-5 with TRBJ2-7, with D uncertain. The CDR3 runs to 15 residues. V was clipped by 6 bases and J by 0 bases, with 15 bases between them. Germline V lookup: CDR1 MNHEY, CDR2 SVGAGI. The CDR3 bases are TGTGCCAGCAGCCGACCGGCAGGTAGCTCCTACGAGCAGTACTTC. Amino acids: CASSRPAGSSYEQYF.

The CDR3 bases are TGCGCCAGCAGCCCAACAGGGGGCATTGGGACCCAGTACTTC. Translation: CASSPTGGIGTQYF. The chain employs TRBV5-1 and TRBJ2-5; 9 bases align to TRBD1. Trimming cost V 4 bases and J 7 bases; bases outside gene matches: 8. The CDR3 length is 14 residues. Germline V gene sequence: CDR1 SGHRS, CDR2 YFSETQ.

This clone was seen a few times. The J gene is TRBJ2-2, the V gene TRBV7-6; 9 bases agree with TRBD1. The CDR3 is 19 residues long. The junction had 17 bases not matched to a gene; V was cut back by 5 bases and J by 4 bases. CDR1 is SGHVS and CDR2 is FNYEAQ in the germline V gene. The CDR3 coding sequence is TGTGCCAGCAGCAGGACAGGGGAAGGTTGGCTACTCTCCACCGGGGAGCTGTTTTTT. Translation: CASSRTGEGWLLSTGELFF.

This chain joins TRBV7-2 and TRBJ2-7, with 13 bases matching TRBD2. The germline V gene encodes CDR1 SGHTA and CDR2 FQGNSA. The V and J ends lost 8 bases and 5 bases, in that order; junction bases with no gene match: 3. This CDR3 is 13 amino acids long. CDR3 in amino acids: CASAGLAGNEQYF. The CDR3 region has the DNA TGTGCCAGCGCGGGACTAGCGGGAAACGAGCAGTACTTC.

The V gene is TRBV7-2, the J gene TRBJ1-5; D not certain. The V and J ends lost 2 bases and 2 bases respectively, with 7 bases between them. Germline CDR1 is SGHTA and CDR2 is FQGNSA. The CDR3 totals 14 residues. CDR3 protein: CASSLIPGNQPQHF. The CDR3 bases are TGTGCCAGCAGCTTAATACCGGGCAATCAGCCCCAGCATTTT.

This chain connects TRBV7-9 to TRBJ1-2; maybe TRBD1 (6 bases). The V end was cut by 3 bases, the J end by 13 bases, with 18 bases between. The germline CDR1 and CDR2 sequences are SEHNR and FQNEAQ (reference sequence). The CDR3 has 13 residues. The CDR3 nucleotides read TGTGCCAGCAGCTTGGGCCCAGGGGAACTTCGCACCTTC. Its protein product is CASSLGPGELRTF.

J is TRBJ1-2 and V is TRBV27, with TRBD1 as a possible D gene (5 bases). Looked up from germline, CDR1 is MNHEY and CDR2 is SMNVEV (reference sequence). The V end was cut by 3 bases, the J end by 5 bases, with 13 bases between. The CDR3 extends over 14 amino acids. The CDR3 protein is CASSFVGGRYGYTF. The DNA of the CDR3 is TGTGCCAGCAGTTTTGTGGGGGGGAGATATGGCTACACCTTC.

The chain links TRBV2 to TRBJ1-2; D is undetermined. The CDR3 has 14 residues. Germline CDR1 is SNHLY and CDR2 is FYNNEI. Trimming shortened V by 3 bases and J by 4 bases, and 12 bases separated the two germline ends. Written as DNA, the CDR3 is TGTGCCAGCAGTGAGGGCGGAAGCGGCTATGGCTACACCTTC. Its protein is CASSEGGSGYGYTF. The full variable domain, rest sourced from reference TRBV2 and TRBJ1-2, is EPEVTQTPSHQVTQMGQEVILRCVPISNHLYFYWYRQILGQKVEFLVSFYNNEISEKSEIFDDQFSVERPDGSNFTLKIRSTKLEDSAMYFCASSEGGSGYGYTFGSGTRLTVV.

This clone was found once. The CDR3 is CASKAGRDRFDEQYF. CDR3 coding DNA: TGCGCCAGCAAGGCGGGCCGGGACAGGTTCGACGAGCAGTACTTC. This chain uses TRBV5-1 with TRBJ2-7; 8 nucleotides match TRBD1. The CDR3 consists of 15 residues. Germline lookup yields CDR1 SGHRS and CDR2 YFSETQ. Unmatched junction bases numbered 13, after V lost 6 bases and J lost 5 bases.

The rearrangement uses TRBV28 and TRBJ2-7; 9 bases line up with TRBD2. The CDR3 has 15 residues. Germline V gene lookup returns CDR1 MDHEN and CDR2 SYDVKM. The ends lost 5 bases at V and 4 bases at J; junction bases unmatched: 9. The CDR3 DNA sequence: TGTGCCAGCAGTCTCCCCCTAGCGGGAATATACGAGCAGTACTTC. This gives the protein CASSLPLAGIYEQYF.

A single count supports this clone. The genes are TRBV7-8 and TRBJ2-1; 8 bases align to TRBD2. The length of the CDR3 is 14 residues. Germline V CDR1 and CDR2: SGHVS, FQNEAQ. V trimming: 8 bases; J trimming: 7 bases; junction bases outside the gene matches: 10. The CDR3 DNA reads TGTGCCAGCCGGGAGGGAGTAGTGTGGAATGAGCAGTTCTTC. This encodes CASREGVVWNEQFF.

V gene TRBV7-6 combines with J gene TRBJ2-7; 11 bases agree with TRBD2. Germline-derived CDR1 and CDR2 are SGHVS and FNYEAQ. The J segment lost 0 bases and the V segment lost 5 bases, leaving 12 bases of the junction unmatched. This CDR3 has 18 amino acids. The CDR3 sequence is CASSTGSSGRTLSYEQYF. The CDR3 DNA sequence: TGTGCCAGCAGCACAGGCTCTAGCGGGAGGACCCTCTCCTACGAGCAGTACTTC.

This chain connects TRBV30 to TRBJ2-7, with 8 bases fitting TRBD1. This CDR3 comprises 13 residues. V shed 3 bases, J shed 7 bases, and the junction held 8 bases outside the gene matches. Germline V CDR1 and CDR2: GTSNPN, SVGIG (reference sequence). The DNA for the CDR3 is TGTGCCTGGAGGGACGGACAGGGCCGGGAGCAGTACTTC. This sequence encodes CAWRDGQGREQYF.

The rearrangement uses TRBV28 and TRBJ1-2; 7 bases map to TRBD1. The CDR3 is 13 residues long. The ends lost 5 bases at V and 3 bases at J; junction bases unmatched: 3. Germline CDR1 reads MDHEN; CDR2 reads SYDVKM. DNA for the CDR3: TGTGCCAGCAGTGGAGGGACAGACTATGGCTACACCTTC. This encodes CASSGGTDYGYTF.

The gene calls are TRBV9 and TRBJ1-1; TRBD1 matches 7 bases. CDR3 length: 14 amino acids. J lost 2 bases, V lost 4 bases, and 5 bases had no gene match. Germline V gives CDR1 SGDLS, CDR2 YYNGEE. Here the CDR3 DNA reads TGTGCCAGCAGCACCCGGGACAGAAACACTGAAGCTTTCTTT. Protein product: CASSTRDRNTEAFF.

The gene calls are TRBV9 and TRBJ2-1, with a weak D call TRBD1 (6 bases). The CDR3 runs 15 residues. Germline V lookup: CDR1 SGDLS, CDR2 YYNGEE. Trimming left V 4 bases short and J 4 bases short, with 15 bases between. The CDR3 region has the DNA TGTGCCAGCAGCCAGGGGAGTGGGGTTTACAATGAGCAGTTCTTC. The encoded protein is CASSQGSGVYNEQFF.

V gene TRBV7-9 combines with J gene TRBJ2-3; 14 bases match TRBD2. From germline, CDR1 is SEHNR and CDR2 FQNEAQ (reference sequence). This CDR3 has 17 residues. J lost 3 bases, V lost 4 bases, and 6 bases had no gene match. The chain's CDR3 is CASSSGGTSGRTDTQYF. In DNA form, the CDR3 reads TGTGCCAGCAGCTCAGGTGGGACTAGCGGGAGAACAGATACGCAGTATTTT.

The V call is TRBV7-3, the J call TRBJ1-3; a possible D gene is TRBD1 (6 bases). The CDR3 consists of 15 residues. Per the germline V gene, CDR1 is SGHTA and CDR2 is FQGTGA. V was trimmed by 1 base and J by 4 bases, leaving 11 bases between them. Here the CDR3 reads CASSLIGGQGNTIYF. The DNA for the CDR3 is TGTGCCAGCAGCTTAATTGGGGGCCAAGGAAACACCATATATTTT. The variable domain in full, with the rest retrieved from reference TRBV7-3 and TRBJ1-3, is GAGVSQTPSNKVTEKGKYVELRCDPISGHTALYWYRQSLGQGPEFLIYFQGTGAADDSGLPNDRFFAVRPEGSVSTLKIQRTERGDSAVYLCASSLIGGQGNTIYFGEGSWLTVV.

V usage is TRBV29-1 and J usage is TRBJ1-4, with 8 positions matching TRBD1. The length of the CDR3 is 15 residues. From germline, CDR1 is SQVTM and CDR2 ANQGSEA. V was clipped by 1 base and J by 7 bases; unmatched bases: 8. Here the CDR3 reads CSVEVNQGAREKLFF. The CDR3 nucleotides read TGCAGCGTTGAAGTAAACCAGGGGGCGCGTGAAAAACTGTTTTTT.

The rearrangement joins TRBV7-2 to TRBJ2-1; TRBD2 aligns across 13 bases. The CDR3 spans 15 residues. Trimming removed 5 bases from V and 7 bases from J; junction bases left unmatched: 5. The germline gives CDR1 SGHTA, CDR2 FQGNSA. CDR3 DNA sequence: TGTGCCAGCAGCCTCGGGACTAGCGGGGTAAATGAGCAGTTCTTC. Translating it yields CASSLGTSGVNEQFF.

The genes are TRBV6-5 and TRBJ1-6; D gene uncertain. The V end lost 3 bases, the J end lost 5 bases, and 5 bases lay between the germline ends. Germline V gene lookup returns CDR1 MNHEY and CDR2 SVGAGI. The CDR3 is made up of 13 amino acids. The CDR3 loop reads CASSYRDNSPLHF. Here the CDR3 DNA reads TGTGCCAGCAGTTATAGAGATAATTCACCCCTCCACTTT.